This TCR beta chain was recorded in a study of blood T cells in healthy people across ages. A J-beta primer mix and a sample-barcoded 5' primer were used in a second PCR of about 7 to 12 cycles. TCRdb reprocessed the 5' RACE reads with MiXCR, giving one entry per CDR3 protein. Of about a million distinct CDR3 sequences in the sample, roughly 48% were seen once. With 0 bases removed from V and 0 bases from J, the gap between germline ends came to 3 bases. The CDR3 sequence is 14 residues long. Germline CDR1 reads ENHRY; CDR2 reads SYGVKD. The TCR originated in a man younger than 45 in good health. Material for sequencing was blood. This sequence joins TRBV10-3 and TRBJ2-4; D is unclear. The CDR3 region is CAISESLAKNIQYF. The CDR3 coding sequence is TGTGCCATCAGTGAGTCGCTAGCCAAAAACATTCAGTACTTC.